The clone carrying this TCR beta chain appeared once. The data derive from a study of technical replicates of blood from a handful of donors. Sequencing was performed with immunoSEQ multiplex PCR; in TCRdb, only in-frame clones are kept and a portion is missing. This table has roughly 80,000 clones, about 92% appearing once. V was clipped by 5 bases and J by 4 bases; unmatched bases: 7. This CDR3 is 16 amino acids long. Germline CDR1 and CDR2: SGHAT and FQNNGV. The sample taken for sequencing was T cells isolated from PBMCs. The V call is TRBV11-2, the J call TRBJ2-1; the match to TRBD2 covers 11 bases. The receptor's source is a human donor in good health. The CDR3 bases are TGTGCCAGCAGCCTAATGGGACTAGCGGATTACAATGAGCAGTTCTTC. This codes for CASSLMGLADYNEQFF. Complete variable domain (other parts from reference TRBV11-2 and TRBJ2-1): EAGVAQSPRYKIIEKRQSVAFWCNPISGHATLYWYQQILGQGPKLLIQFQNNGVVDDSQLPKDRFSAERLKGVDSTLKIQPAKLEDSAVYLCASSLMGLADYNEQFFGPGTRLTVL.